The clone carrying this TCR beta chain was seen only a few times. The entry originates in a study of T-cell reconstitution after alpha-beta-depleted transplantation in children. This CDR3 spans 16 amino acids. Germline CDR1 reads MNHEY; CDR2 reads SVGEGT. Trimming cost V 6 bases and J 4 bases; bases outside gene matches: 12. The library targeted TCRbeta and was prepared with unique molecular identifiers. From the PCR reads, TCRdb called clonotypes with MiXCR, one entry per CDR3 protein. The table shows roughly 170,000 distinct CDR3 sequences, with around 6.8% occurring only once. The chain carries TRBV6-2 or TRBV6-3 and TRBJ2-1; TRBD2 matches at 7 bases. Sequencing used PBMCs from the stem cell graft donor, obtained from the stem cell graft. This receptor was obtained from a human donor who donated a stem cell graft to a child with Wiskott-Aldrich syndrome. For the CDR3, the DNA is TGTGCCAGCAGCCTCAGGCCTAGCGGCACATACAATGAGCAGTTCTTC. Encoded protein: CASSLRPSGTYNEQFF.